Presented here are 18 T cell receptor beta chains from one specimen sequenced in a study of cytomegalovirus exposure and HLA in healthy donors. Primers included in the PCR were 60 Vbeta and 13 Jbeta primers. Assay used: immunoSEQ multiplex PCR; TCRdb lists only in-frame clones, some missing. The data contain some 170,000 clones, over 60% of them seen just once; the ten biggest clones take up 1.5% to 2%. Sequenced input: PBMCs. Receptor source: a woman aged 25-40 years in good health and CMV-seronegative.

The chain's CDR3 is CASSIGLTDTQYF. DNA for the CDR3: TGTGCCAGTAGTATCGGTTTGACAGATACGCAGTATTTT. The V and J genes are TRBV19 and TRBJ2-3; no firm D call. The germline V and J ends were trimmed by 3 bases and 3 bases, with 7 bases remaining between them. From germline, CDR1 is LNHDA and CDR2 SQIVND (reference sequence). The CDR3 length is 13 residues.

The V call is TRBV5-5, the J call TRBJ1-2; D ambiguous. The germline V gene encodes CDR1 SGHKS and CDR2 YYEKEE (reference sequence). Between the trimmed V and J ends, which lost 0 bases and 1 base, there was a span of 10 bases. The CDR3 sequence is 15 residues long. CDR3 sequence reads: CASSLVSRDNYGYTF. As DNA, the CDR3 is TGTGCCAGCAGCTTGGTATCGCGGGATAACTATGGCTACACCTTC.

The chain combines TRBV9 with TRBJ2-7; 7 nucleotides align to TRBD2. Trimming removed 0 bases from V and 4 bases from J; junction bases left unmatched: 10. There are 16 residues in the CDR3. Germline values: CDR1 SGDLS, CDR2 YYNGEE. For the CDR3, the DNA is TGTGCCAGCAGCGTAGGAAGCGGGGCACCTCTTTACGAGCAGTACTTC. It codes for CASSVGSGAPLYEQYF.

This clone was observed a few times. At the DNA level, this CDR3 is encoded by other sequences in the same sample as well. The V gene is TRBV5-1, the J gene TRBJ2-5; no clear D. The CDR3 runs to 13 residues. Germline CDR1 is SGHRS and CDR2 is YFSETQ. Trimming stripped 0 bases from V and 5 bases from J, with 8 bases between. This chain's CDR3 is CASSLGMRETQYF. CDR3 DNA sequence: TGCGCCAGCAGCTTGGGCATGCGCGAGACCCAGTACTTC.

The gene calls are TRBV7-9 and TRBJ1-5, with 12 bases lining up with TRBD1. This CDR3 is 16 amino acids long. J gave up 5 bases and V 5 bases, and 7 bases lay outside the gene matches. Germline assignment: CDR1 SEHNR and CDR2 FQNEAQ (reference sequence). The CDR3 protein is CASSGPGQGADQPQHF. The CDR3 DNA is TGTGCCAGCAGCGGCCCGGGACAGGGGGCCGATCAGCCCCAGCATTTT.

The chain is built from TRBV18 and TRBJ1-2, with 7 nucleotides matching TRBD1. Germline assignment: CDR1 KGHSH and CDR2 LQKENI. Germline trimming cut 1 base from V and 4 bases from J; bases unmatched to any gene: 6. The CDR3 covers 15 residues. The CDR3 DNA follows: TGTGCCAGCTCACCACTCGGACAGGTTGGCTATGGCTACACCTTC. It specifies CASSPLGQVGYGYTF.

The chain has TRBV28 and TRBJ2-1; 7 bases are shared with TRBD1. The CDR3 covers 16 residues. Germline V gene data show CDR1 as MDHEN and CDR2 as SYDVKM. V lost 6 bases and J lost 0; bases outside the gene matches: 8. The CDR3 region is CASSPPGQSSYNEQFF. The CDR3 bases are TGTGCCAGCAGCCCACCGGGACAGAGCTCCTACAATGAGCAGTTCTTC.

This chain links TRBV30 with TRBJ2-7; D is ambiguous. Germline loops: CDR1 GTSNPN, CDR2 SVGIG (reference sequence). V was cut by 0 bases and J by 3 bases, with 9 bases left in between. The CDR3 runs 13 residues. CDR3 in amino acids: CAWSVSGSYEQYF. In DNA form, the CDR3 reads TGTGCCTGGAGTGTAAGTGGCAGCTACGAGCAGTACTTC.

The chain joins TRBV9 to TRBJ2-5; tentative D call: TRBD2 (6 bases). Germline V gene sequence: CDR1 SGDLS, CDR2 YYNGEE. There are 15 residues in the CDR3. Deletions cut 4 bases from V and 1 base from J, with 14 bases between. The CDR3 is CASSPRAGTQETQYF. CDR3 nucleotide sequence: TGTGCCAGCAGCCCCCGTGCGGGGACCCAAGAGACCCAGTACTTC.

The CDR3 DNA sequence: TGCAGCGTGAGACAGGGAATTTATCGGGACACTGAAGCTTTCTTT. This codes for CSVRQGIYRDTEAFF. The V call is TRBV29-1, the J call TRBJ1-1; the match to TRBD1 covers 7 bases. Germline values: CDR1 SQVTM, CDR2 ANQGSEA. The junction had 13 bases not matched to a gene; V was cut back by 6 bases and J by 3 bases. CDR3 size: 15 residues. Together with reference TRBV29-1 and TRBJ1-1, the CDR3 gives the full variable domain: SAVISQKPSRDICQRGTSLTIQCQVDSQVTMMFWYRQQPGQSLTLIATANQGSEATYESGFVIDKFPISRPNLTFSTLTVSNMSPEDSSIYLCSVRQGIYRDTEAFFGQGTRLTVV.

The rearrangement joins TRBV27 to TRBJ2-3, with D possibly being TRBD2 (6 bases). Trimming removed 3 bases at V and 0 bases at J, with 16 bases between. CDR3 length: 17 amino acids. Germline V gene data show CDR1 as MNHEY and CDR2 as SMNVEV (reference sequence). CDR3 loop: CASSFPREVRSTDTQYF. CDR3 coding DNA: TGTGCCAGCAGTTTTCCCAGGGAGGTAAGGAGCACAGATACGCAGTATTTT.

In its sample, this clone was seen a few times. This rearrangement joins TRBV4-2 to TRBJ2-7, with 8 nucleotides matching TRBD2. There are 17 residues in the CDR3. Germline V CDR1 and CDR2: LGHNA, YNFKEQ. Trimming took 1 base from V and 3 from J; bases not matched to a gene: 11. The CDR3 spells CASSQVWTRGASYEQYF. CDR3 nucleotides: TGTGCCAGCAGCCAAGTATGGACGCGGGGGGCTAGCTACGAGCAGTACTTC.

The chain couples TRBV11-3 to TRBJ2-1; tentatively, D is TRBD2 (7 bases). The V gene's germline CDR1 is SGHNT and CDR2 YENEEA. Deletions cut 5 bases from V and 4 bases from J, with 15 bases between. The CDR3 runs to 15 residues. The CDR3 is CASSGRGPRYNEQFF. The CDR3 nucleotides are TGTGCCAGCAGCGGGCGGGGGCCTCGATACAATGAGCAGTTCTTC.

V gene TRBV28 combines with J gene TRBJ2-3; weak D call: TRBD2 (6 bases). The germline CDR1 and CDR2 sequences are MDHEN and SYDVKM. Trimming pared 4 bases from V and 2 bases from J, leaving 10 bases between. CDR3 size: 14 residues. In DNA form, the CDR3 reads TGTGCCAGCAGTTCGACTAGTGTCACAGATACGCAGTATTTT. As protein: CASSSTSVTDTQYF.

The V gene is TRBV7-8, the J gene TRBJ2-1, with D possibly matching TRBD2 (5 bases). Trimming cost V 4 bases and J 3 bases, with 10 bases left between them. CDR1 and CDR2 from the germline V gene are SGHVS and FQNEAQ. CDR3 size: 14 residues. CDR3 DNA sequence: TGTGCCAGCAGCTCCCGTAGCGTCTACAATGAGCAGTTCTTC. Its protein product is CASSSRSVYNEQFF.

The J gene is TRBJ1-4, the V gene TRBV5-4; TRBD1 aligns across 11 bases. This CDR3 has 14 residues. CDR1 and CDR2 (germline): SGHNT, YYREEE (reference sequence). Trimming cost V 4 bases and J 8 bases; bases outside gene matches: 4. CDR3 region: CASSRGQGEEKLFF. The CDR3 bases are TGTGCCAGCAGCAGGGGACAGGGGGAGGAAAAACTGTTTTTT.

In DNA, the CDR3 is TGTGCCAGCAGCTTTCCTAATAGCGGGAGAGGGGAGACCCAGTACTTC. Residues: CASSFPNSGRGETQYF. This sequence joins TRBV5-4 and TRBJ2-5; 9 nucleotides align to TRBD2. CDR1 is SGHNT, CDR2 YYREEE, per germline (reference sequence). The ends lost 2 bases at V and 5 bases at J; junction bases unmatched: 10. The CDR3 covers 16 residues.

In its sample, this clone was seen once. The chain employs TRBV6-5 and TRBJ1-6; the D is unclear. This CDR3 has 16 amino acids. The ends were cut back, 2 bases at V and 5 bases at J, with 13 bases in the middle. Germline loops: CDR1 MNHEY, CDR2 SVGAGI. CDR3 nucleotides: TGTGCCAGCAGTTACCTCGGGTCGGGAAATAATTCACCCCTCCACTTT. It yields the protein CASSYLGSGNNSPLHF.